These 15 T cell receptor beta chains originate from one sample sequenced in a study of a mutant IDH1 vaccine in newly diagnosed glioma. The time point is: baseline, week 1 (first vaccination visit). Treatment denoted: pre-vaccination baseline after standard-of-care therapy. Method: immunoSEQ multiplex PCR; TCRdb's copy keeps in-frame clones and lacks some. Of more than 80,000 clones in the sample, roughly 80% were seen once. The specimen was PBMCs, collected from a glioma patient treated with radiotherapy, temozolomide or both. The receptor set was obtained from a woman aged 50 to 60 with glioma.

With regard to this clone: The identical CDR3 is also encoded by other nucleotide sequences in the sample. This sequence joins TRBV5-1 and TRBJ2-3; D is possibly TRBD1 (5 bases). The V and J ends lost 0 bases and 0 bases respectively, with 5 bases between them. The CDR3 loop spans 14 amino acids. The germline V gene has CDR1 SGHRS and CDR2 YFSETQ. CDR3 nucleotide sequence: TGCGCCAGCAGCTTGGAGGGGAGCACAGATACGCAGTATTTT. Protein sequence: CASSLEGSTDTQYF.

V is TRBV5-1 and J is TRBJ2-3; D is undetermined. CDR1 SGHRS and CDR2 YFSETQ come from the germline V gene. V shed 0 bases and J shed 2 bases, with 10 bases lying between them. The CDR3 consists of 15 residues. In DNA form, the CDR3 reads TGCGCCAGCAGCTTGGCTACTGCACTCACAGATACGCAGTATTTT. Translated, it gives CASSLATALTDTQYF.

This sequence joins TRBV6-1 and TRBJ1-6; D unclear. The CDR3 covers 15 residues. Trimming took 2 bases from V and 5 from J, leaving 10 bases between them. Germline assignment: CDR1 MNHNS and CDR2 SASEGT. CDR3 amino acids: CASSERAANNSPLHF. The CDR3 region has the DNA TGTGCCAGCAGTGAAAGGGCAGCTAATAATTCACCCCTCCACTTT.

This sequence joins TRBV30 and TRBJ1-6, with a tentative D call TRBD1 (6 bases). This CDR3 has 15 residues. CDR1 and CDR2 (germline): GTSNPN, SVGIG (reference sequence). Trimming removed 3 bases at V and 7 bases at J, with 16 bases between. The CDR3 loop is CAWSLVDRNNSPLHF. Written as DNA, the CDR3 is TGTGCCTGGAGCCTAGTGGACAGAAACAATTCACCCCTCCACTTT. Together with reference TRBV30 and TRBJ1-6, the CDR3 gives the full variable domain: SQTIHQWPATLVQPVGSPLSLECTVEGTSNPNLYWYRQAAGRGLQLLFYSVGIGQISSEVPQNLSASRPQDRQFILSSKKLLLSDSGFYLCAWSLVDRNNSPLHFGNGTRLTVT.

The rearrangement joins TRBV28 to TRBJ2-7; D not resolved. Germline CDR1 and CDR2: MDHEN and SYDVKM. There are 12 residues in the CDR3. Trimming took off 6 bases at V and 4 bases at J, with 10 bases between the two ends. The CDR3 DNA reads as TGTGCCAGCAGGAGCAGGATGTACGAGCAGTACTTC. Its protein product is CASRSRMYEQYF.

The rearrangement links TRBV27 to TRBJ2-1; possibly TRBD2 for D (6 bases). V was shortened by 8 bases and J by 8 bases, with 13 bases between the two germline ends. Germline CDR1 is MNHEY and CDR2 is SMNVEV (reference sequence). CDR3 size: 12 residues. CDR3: CASGGPVHEQFF. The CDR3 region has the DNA TGTGCCAGCGGAGGGCCTGTCCATGAGCAGTTCTTC.

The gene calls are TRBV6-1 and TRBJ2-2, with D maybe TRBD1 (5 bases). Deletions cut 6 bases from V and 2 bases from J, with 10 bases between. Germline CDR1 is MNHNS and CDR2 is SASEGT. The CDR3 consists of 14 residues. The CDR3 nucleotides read TGTGCCAGCAGACCCGGACAAAACACCGGGGAGCTGTTTTTT. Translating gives CASRPGQNTGELFF.

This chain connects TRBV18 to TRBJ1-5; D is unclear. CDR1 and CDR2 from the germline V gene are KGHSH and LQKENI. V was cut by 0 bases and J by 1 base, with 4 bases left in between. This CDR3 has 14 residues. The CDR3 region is CASSPPTSNQPQHF. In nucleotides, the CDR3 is TGTGCCAGCTCACCACCCACAAGCAATCAGCCCCAGCATTTT.

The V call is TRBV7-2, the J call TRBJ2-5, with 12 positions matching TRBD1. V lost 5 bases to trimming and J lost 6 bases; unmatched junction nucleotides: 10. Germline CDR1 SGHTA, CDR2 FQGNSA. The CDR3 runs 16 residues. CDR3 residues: CASSPTRDRGQKTQYF. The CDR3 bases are TGTGCCAGCAGCCCCACCCGGGACAGGGGGCAAAAGACCCAGTACTTC.

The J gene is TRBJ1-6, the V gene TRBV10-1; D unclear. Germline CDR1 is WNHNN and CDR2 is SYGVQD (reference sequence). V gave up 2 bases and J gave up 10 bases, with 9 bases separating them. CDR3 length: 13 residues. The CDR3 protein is CASSETALSPLHF. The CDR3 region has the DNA TGCGCCAGCAGTGAGACCGCTCTGTCACCCCTCCACTTT.

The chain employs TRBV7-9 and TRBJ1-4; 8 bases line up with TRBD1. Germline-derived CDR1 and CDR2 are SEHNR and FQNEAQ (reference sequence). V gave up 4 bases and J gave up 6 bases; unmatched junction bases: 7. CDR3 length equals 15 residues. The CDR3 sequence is CASSYRGDLYEKLFF. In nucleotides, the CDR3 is TGTGCCAGCAGCTACAGGGGGGATTTGTATGAAAAACTGTTTTTT.

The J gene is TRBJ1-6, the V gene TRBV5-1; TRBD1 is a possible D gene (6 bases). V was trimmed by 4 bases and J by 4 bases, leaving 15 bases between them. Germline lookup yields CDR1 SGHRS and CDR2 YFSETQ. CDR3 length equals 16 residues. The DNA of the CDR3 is TGCGCCAGCAGCGGGGGGCAAGCAGTTTATAATTCACCCCTCCACTTT. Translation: CASSGGQAVYNSPLHF. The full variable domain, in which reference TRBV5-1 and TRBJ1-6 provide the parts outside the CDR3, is KAGVTQTPRYLIKTRGQQVTLSCSPISGHRSVSWYQQTPGQGLQFLFEYFSETQRNKGNFPGRFSGRQFSNSRSEMNVSTLELGDSALYLCASSGGQAVYNSPLHFGNGTRLTVT.

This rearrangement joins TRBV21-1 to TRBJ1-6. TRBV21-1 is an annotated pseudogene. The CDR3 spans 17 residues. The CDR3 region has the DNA TGTGCCAGCAGCAACCCCCAGTCACTCCGCTATAATTCACCCCTCCACTTT. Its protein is CASSNPQSLRYNSPLHF.

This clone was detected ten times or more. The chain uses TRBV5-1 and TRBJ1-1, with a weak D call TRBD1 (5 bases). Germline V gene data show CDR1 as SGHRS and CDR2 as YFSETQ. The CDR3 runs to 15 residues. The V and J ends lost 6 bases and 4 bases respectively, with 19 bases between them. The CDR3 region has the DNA TGCGCCAGCAACATCCCCGGACGGGACCCCACTGAAGCTTTCTTT. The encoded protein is CASNIPGRDPTEAFF.

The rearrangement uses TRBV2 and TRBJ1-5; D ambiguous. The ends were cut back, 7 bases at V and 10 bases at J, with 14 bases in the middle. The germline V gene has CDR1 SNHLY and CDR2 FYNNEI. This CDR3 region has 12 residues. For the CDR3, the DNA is TGTGCCAGCAAGAGAGGAGATGGACCCCAGCATTTT. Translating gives CASKRGDGPQHF.